Below are 26 T cell receptor beta chains sequenced from a single sample in a study of blood T cell repertoires in COVID-19 (dated by TCRdb to about 2020). Library prep was done by the immunoSEQ multiplex PCR assay. Here the immuneACCESS table is served through TCRdb, limited to in-frame sequences with V and J called. Missing clones are a known gap in these copies; in checked studies unresolved V genes cover under half, and the rest lacks a known reason. In all, the sample holds 100,000 to 150,000 clones, and roughly nine tenths of those were seen once. Together, the top ten hold more than 3% of the sample. Material: peripheral blood. The receptors were sampled from a man in his forties or fifties with active COVID-19.

The chain recombines TRBV14 with TRBJ2-4; weak D call: TRBD2 (5 bases). The CDR3 has 13 amino acids. CDR1 and CDR2 from the germline V gene are SGHDN and FVKESK. The V end lost 5 bases, the J end lost 7 bases, and 12 bases lay between the germline ends. The CDR3 coding sequence is TGTGCCAGCAGCGGGAACACTAGGAACATTCAGTACTTC. Translation gives CASSGNTRNIQYF.

The rearrangement links TRBV2 to TRBJ1-5; unclear D gene. V was shortened by 7 bases and J by 0 bases, with 7 bases between the two germline ends. In germline, CDR1 is SNHLY, CDR2 FYNNEI. The CDR3 consists of 13 residues. In nucleotides, the CDR3 is TGTGCCAGCACGAGATATAGCAATCAGCCCCAGCATTTT. Amino acid sequence: CASTRYSNQPQHF.

The V call is TRBV2, the J call TRBJ2-6, with 7 bases lining up with TRBD1. The V gene end was trimmed by 8 bases and the J gene end by 2 bases; junction bases not matched to a gene: 12. This CDR3 has 17 amino acids. Germline V gene lookup returns CDR1 SNHLY and CDR2 FYNNEI. The CDR3 here is CASRSRQGITGANVLTF. CDR3 DNA: TGTGCCAGCCGGTCCCGACAGGGCATCACTGGGGCCAACGTCCTGACTTTC.

Here the CDR3 DNA reads TGTGCCTGGGCTCACCGGGACAGGGCCCATCAGCCCCAGCATTTT. As protein: CAWAHRDRAHQPQHF. V is TRBV30 and J is TRBJ1-5; TRBD1 matches 9 bases. J lost 5 bases, V lost 5 bases, and 10 bases had no gene match. The CDR3 spans 15 residues. Germline V gene data show CDR1 as GTSNPN and CDR2 as SVGIG (reference sequence).

The chain is built from TRBV12-3 or TRBV12-4 and TRBJ1-6; tentative D call: TRBD1 (6 bases). V was pared by 7 bases and J by 10 bases, with 14 bases between. There are 13 residues in the CDR3. This chain's CDR3 is CASKPGDWSPLHF. The CDR3 nucleotides read TGTGCCAGCAAACCAGGGGATTGGTCACCCCTCCACTTT.

This chain connects TRBV15 to TRBJ1-4; perhaps TRBD1 as D (5 bases). Between the trimmed V and J ends, which lost 0 bases and 3 bases, there was a span of 11 bases. In germline, CDR1 is LNHNV, CDR2 YYDKDF (reference sequence). This CDR3 is built from 16 residues. This CDR3 reads CATSRDMTAPNEKLFF. CDR3 nucleotide sequence: TGTGCCACCAGCAGAGATATGACAGCCCCTAATGAAAAACTGTTTTTT.

The chain combines TRBV6-2 or TRBV6-3 with TRBJ1-2; possibly TRBD1 for D (5 bases). The CDR3 consists of 17 residues. Per the germline V gene, CDR1 is MNHEY and CDR2 is SVGEGT. The V end was cut by 4 bases, the J end by 4 bases, with 22 bases between. The CDR3 coding sequence is TGTGCCAGCAGTTCCCCAATCGGGGGGAACGGAAGCTATGGCTACACCTTC. Its protein is CASSSPIGGNGSYGYTF.

The chain uses TRBV2 and TRBJ1-4; 11 bases map to TRBD1. Trimming cost V 6 bases and J 11 bases; bases outside gene matches: 8. The CDR3 is made up of 14 amino acids. Germline CDR1 and CDR2: SNHLY and FYNNEI. Here the CDR3 reads CASSEDRGRGKLFF. In DNA, the CDR3 is TGTGCCAGCAGCGAGGACAGGGGGCGCGGGAAACTGTTTTTT.

For the CDR3, the DNA is TGTGCCAGTAGTGAGACAGGAGAGCAGTACGTC. Its translation: CASSETGEQYV. V gene TRBV19 combines with J gene TRBJ2-7; the D gene is possibly TRBD1 (6 bases). Germline CDR1 and CDR2: LNHDA and SQIVND (reference sequence). V was pared by 5 bases and J by 7 bases, with 9 bases between. This CDR3 region has 11 residues.

Only one count was recorded for this clone. V usage is TRBV2 and J usage is TRBJ1-1; 7 nucleotides match TRBD1. Germline V CDR1 and CDR2: SNHLY, FYNNEI. V trimming: 8 bases; J trimming: 6 bases; junction bases outside the gene matches: 6. The CDR3 spans 12 residues. CDR3 protein: CASVYRGPEAFF. As DNA, the CDR3 is TGTGCCAGCGTATACAGGGGCCCTGAAGCTTTCTTT. Combining the CDR3 with reference TRBV2 and TRBJ1-1 gives the whole variable domain EPEVTQTPSHQVTQMGQEVILRCVPISNHLYFYWYRQILGQKVEFLVSFYNNEISEKSEIFDDQFSVERPDGSNFTLKIRSTKLEDSAMYFCASVYRGPEAFFGQGTRLTVV.

The chain has TRBV28 and TRBJ1-2; TRBD1 matches 12 bases. After removal of 6 bases from V and 7 bases from J, the junction contained 6 bases not matched to a gene. The CDR3 is 14 residues long. In germline, CDR1 is MDHEN, CDR2 SYDVKM. CDR3 residues: CASSLGQGAGGYTF. The CDR3 DNA is TGTGCCAGCAGCCTGGGACAGGGGGCTGGTGGCTACACCTTC.

The genes are TRBV9 and TRBJ1-3, with unresolved D. The V and J ends lost 0 bases and 2 bases respectively, with 12 bases between them. The germline V gene encodes CDR1 SGDLS and CDR2 YYNGEE. The CDR3 totals 16 residues. The CDR3 is CASSVDAGATGNTIYF. Here the CDR3 DNA reads TGTGCCAGCAGCGTAGACGCCGGAGCGACTGGAAACACCATATATTTT.

The chain recombines TRBV11-3 with TRBJ2-1, with 9 bases lining up with TRBD1. The CDR3 has 16 residues. The ends lost 1 base at V and 4 bases at J; junction bases unmatched: 5. CDR1 is SGHNT, CDR2 YENEEA, per germline. The CDR3 is CASSLAAGTGYNEQFF. The CDR3, as DNA: TGTGCCAGCAGCTTAGCGGCCGGGACAGGGTACAATGAGCAGTTCTTC.

This chain connects TRBV27 to TRBJ2-2, with TRBD1 as a possible D gene (6 bases). CDR1 is MNHEY, CDR2 SMNVEV, per germline (reference sequence). V lost 6 bases to trimming and J lost 5 bases, with 16 bases between them. This CDR3 spans 15 amino acids. In DNA, the CDR3 is TGTGCCAGCAGGGGGGCAGGGAAGGGTACCGGGGAGCTGTTTTTT. Protein product: CASRGAGKGTGELFF.

The chain has TRBV24-1 and TRBJ2-1; tentatively, D is TRBD1 (6 bases). The CDR3 consists of 15 residues. Trimming pared 1 base from V and 7 bases from J, leaving 13 bases between. Germline assignment: CDR1 KGHDR and CDR2 SFDVKD. CDR3 residues: CATSDFAGAMNEQFF. The CDR3 DNA reads as TGTGCCACCAGTGATTTCGCAGGGGCGATGAATGAGCAGTTCTTC.

The chain employs TRBV27 and TRBJ2-7; 11 bases are a match to TRBD1. The CDR3 contains 15 residues. V lost 4 bases and J lost 4; bases outside the gene matches: 6. Germline V gene data show CDR1 as MNHEY and CDR2 as SMNVEV (reference sequence). The chain's CDR3 is CASSSGQGAGYEQYF. CDR3 sequence (DNA): TGTGCCAGCAGTTCCGGACAGGGGGCGGGGTACGAGCAGTACTTC.

This chain connects TRBV5-4 to TRBJ2-1, with 8 bases identical to TRBD2. Germline CDR1 SGHNT, CDR2 YYREEE (reference sequence). V shed 6 bases, J shed 1 base, and the junction held 12 bases outside the gene matches. The CDR3 covers 17 residues. CDR3: CASTRAGTSRSYNEQFF. The CDR3 region has the DNA TGTGCCAGCACCCGTGCCGGGACTAGTCGGTCCTACAATGAGCAGTTCTTC.

The V and J genes are TRBV6-6 and TRBJ1-5, with 9 bases that match TRBD1. The V gene end was trimmed by 4 bases and the J gene end by 6 bases; junction bases not matched to a gene: 4. Germline V gives CDR1 MNHNY, CDR2 SVGAGI (reference sequence). This CDR3 has 14 residues. CDR3 amino acids: CASSSTGGGQPQHF. The CDR3 bases are TGTGCCAGCAGTTCCACAGGGGGCGGTCAGCCCCAGCATTTT.

The J gene is TRBJ1-6, the V gene TRBV19; TRBD1 is a possible D gene (5 bases). The CDR3 consists of 14 residues. Germline CDR1 and CDR2: LNHDA and SQIVND (reference sequence). Deletions cut 4 bases from V and 7 bases from J, with 11 bases between. The CDR3 sequence: CASSTARENSPLHF. In DNA form, the CDR3 reads TGTGCCAGTAGTACGGCCAGGGAAAATTCACCCCTCCACTTT.

This clone was picked up one time. The chain is built from TRBV6-5 and TRBJ2-2; 10 bases agree with TRBD1. This CDR3 is built from 14 residues. CDR1 is MNHEY and CDR2 is SVGAGI in the germline V gene. The trim removed 10 bases at V and 4 bases at J, leaving 6 bases unmatched. DNA of the CDR3: TGTGCCACAAACCGGGACAGGGGCACCGGGGAGCTGTTTTTT. Protein: CATNRDRGTGELFF.

V gene TRBV27 combines with J gene TRBJ2-5; D is possibly TRBD2 (6 bases). V was pared by 5 bases and J by 4 bases, with 17 bases between. Germline values: CDR1 MNHEY, CDR2 SMNVEV (reference sequence). The CDR3 is 15 residues long. DNA for the CDR3: TGTGCCAGCAGTGCCACTCAGGGAGGTAGAGAGACCCAGTACTTC. Translating gives CASSATQGGRETQYF.

This chain connects TRBV2 to TRBJ1-5; D perhaps matches TRBD1 (5 bases). In germline, CDR1 is SNHLY, CDR2 FYNNEI. Trimming pared 4 bases from V and 3 bases from J, leaving 13 bases between. This CDR3 is built from 15 residues. The CDR3 sequence is CASSGAPGPNQPQHF. Written as DNA, the CDR3 is TGTGCCAGCAGTGGAGCGCCAGGGCCCAATCAGCCCCAGCATTTT. The full variable domain, in which reference TRBV2 and TRBJ1-5 provide the parts outside the CDR3, is EPEVTQTPSHQVTQMGQEVILRCVPISNHLYFYWYRQILGQKVEFLVSFYNNEISEKSEIFDDQFSVERPDGSNFTLKIRSTKLEDSAMYFCASSGAPGPNQPQHFGDGTRLSIL.

The chain uses TRBV5-4 and TRBJ2-7, with 7 bases that match TRBD1. Germline trimming cut 7 bases from V and 0 bases from J; bases unmatched to any gene: 4. The CDR3 sequence is 13 residues long. The V gene's germline CDR1 is SGHNT and CDR2 YYREEE (reference sequence). CDR3 sequence: CASGQATSYEQYF. The CDR3 bases are TGTGCCAGCGGACAGGCTACCTCCTACGAGCAGTACTTC. The complete variable domain, with remaining parts taken from reference TRBV5-4 and TRBJ2-7, reads ETGVTQSPTHLIKTRGQQVTLRCSSQSGHNTVSWYQQALGQGPQFIFQYYREEENGRGNFPPRFSGLQFPNYSSELNVNALELDDSALYLCASGQATSYEQYFGPGTRLTVT.

V and J are TRBV6-1 and TRBJ1-5; TRBD1 aligns across 9 bases. The length of the CDR3 is 17 residues. Germline lookup yields CDR1 MNHNS and CDR2 SASEGT. V trimming: 0 bases; J trimming: 7 bases; junction bases outside the gene matches: 10. The CDR3 DNA reads TGTGCCAGCAGTGAAGCGCTGGGACAGGGAGGACGGCAGCCCCAGCATTTT. Its protein is CASSEALGQGGRQPQHF.

The V gene is TRBV7-9, the J gene TRBJ1-1, with a possible D match to TRBD1 (5 bases). The CDR3 covers 13 residues. The germline V gene has CDR1 SEHNR and CDR2 FQNEAQ (reference sequence). Trimming took 2 bases from V and 4 from J, leaving 8 bases between them. CDR3: CASSLWGSTEAFF. Written as DNA, the CDR3 is TGTGCCAGCAGCTTATGGGGCAGCACTGAAGCTTTCTTT.

V and J are TRBV28 and TRBJ1-2; D not resolved. The CDR3 totals 13 residues. Trimming removed 6 bases at V and 4 bases at J, with 12 bases between. The V gene's germline CDR1 is MDHEN and CDR2 SYDVKM. CDR3 region: CASRFLGSYGYTF. CDR3 coding DNA: TGTGCCAGCAGATTTTTGGGCAGCTATGGCTACACCTTC.